The rows below give T cell receptor beta chains drawn from one sample of a study of control samples from healthy donors and cancer patients. Data came from immunoSEQ multiplex PCR; TCRdb stores just in-frame clones and leaves some out. The sample consists of some 41,000 clones, approximately 87% of them appearing once. The specimen sequenced was PBMCs. Source of these receptors: a woman between 55 and 75 years old with lung cancer. The CDR3 runs from the conserved cysteine through the conserved F or W. D genes are given only for firm matches. Only some rows state a clone size, as once, few, many or a class for expanded clones.

size	length	D	V	J	DNA	CDR3
NA	13	NA	TRBV12-3/TRBV12-4	TRBJ1-2	TGTGCCAGCAGTTTCACGGCTAACTATGGCTACACCTTC	CASSFTANYGYTF
NA	13	NA	TRBV12-3/TRBV12-4	TRBJ1-1	TGTGCCAGCAGCATTAGGGGAGCGACTGAAGCTTTCTTT	CASSIRGATEAFF
NA	16	NA	TRBV27	TRBJ2-1	TGTGCCAGCAGTCAACCGCTTGGGGGAAAGAACAATGAGCAGTTCTTC	CASSQPLGGKNNEQFF
few	14	NA	TRBV5-1	TRBJ2-1	TGCGCCACCTCGGAACAGACAGCCTACAATGAGCAGTTCTTC	CATSEQTAYNEQFF
NA	15	TRBD2	TRBV7-3	TRBJ2-1	TGTGCCAGCAGCCCCCGACTAGCGGGATACAATGAGCAGTTCTTC	CASSPRLAGYNEQFF
NA	15	NA	TRBV3-1/TRBV3-2	TRBJ2-5	TGTGCCAGCAGCCAAGATTCGGGGGTGGGCGAGACCCAGTACTTC	CASSQDSGVGETQYF
NA	14	NA	TRBV27	TRBJ1-2	TGTGCCAGCAGTTTGGGCAGTACTAACTATGGCTACACCTTC	CASSLGSTNYGYTF
NA	17	NA	TRBV19	TRBJ1-4	TGTGCCAGTAGTCCTCACTTGCGAGGTGGGGTGGGTGAAAAACTGTTTTTT	CASSPHLRGGVGEKLFF
NA	14	NA	TRBV5-1	TRBJ2-7	TGCGCCAGCAGACCAGGATCTTCTGGCTACGAGCAGTACTTC	CASRPGSSGYEQYF
NA	14	NA	TRBV2	TRBJ1-2	TGTGCCAGCAGTGATGCCGGGGTGTTGGGTGGCTACACCTTC	CASSDAGVLGGYTF
NA	10	TRBD1	TRBV2	TRBJ1-1	TGTGCCACCCGGGACAGGGAAGCCTTCTTT	CATRDREAFF
NA	15	TRBD1	TRBV9	TRBJ1-5	TGTGCCAGCAGCGGAGGGACAGGGGACCGTCAGCCCCAGCATTTT	CASSGGTGDRQPQHF
once	17	NA	TRBV29-1	TRBJ2-5	TGCAGCGTTGTGGGGGGACGGGGTAGTCGAATACAAGAGACCCAGTACTTC	CSVVGGRGSRIQETQYF
once	17	TRBD2	TRBV5-1	TRBJ2-6	TGCGCCAGCAGCGCGGTAGCGGGGGCGGGGGGGGCCAACGTCCTGACTTTC	CASSAVAGAGGANVLTF
NA	17	NA	TRBV7-6	TRBJ2-7	TGTGCCAGCAGCTTAGCGTATACTCGGGAGCGGACCTACGAGCAGTACTTC	CASSLAYTRERTYEQYF
NA	15	TRBD1	TRBV4-1	TRBJ1-6	TGCGCCAGCAGCCAGGCCGGGACAGGGACTTCACCCCTCCACTTT	CASSQAGTGTSPLHF
NA	14	TRBD1	TRBV7-9	TRBJ2-2	TGTGCCAGCAGCTCACAGGGGAGCGCCGGGGAGCTGTTTTTT	CASSSQGSAGELFF
few	13	NA	TRBV4-1	TRBJ1-1	TGCGCCAGCAGCCACACAGCGAACACTGAAGCTTTCTTT	CASSHTANTEAFF
once	16	NA	TRBV28	TRBJ2-3	TGTGCCAGCAGTTTAGGGACCACCTCTAGCACAGATACGCAGTATTTT	CASSLGTTSSTDTQYF
NA	11	TRBD1	TRBV19	TRBJ1-1	TGTGCCAGTAGGGGGACAGGGGCAGCTTTCTTT	CASRGTGAAFF
NA	17	NA	TRBV15	TRBJ1-3	TGTGCCACCAGCAGAGTTGGGCTCAGGCTCTCTGGAAACACCATATATTTT	CATSRVGLRLSGNTIYF
NA	12	NA	TRBV4-3	TRBJ1-1	TGCGCCAGCAGCCAAGAGGCGGGGAATGCTTTCTTT	CASSQEAGNAFF
NA	16	NA	TRBV19	TRBJ2-3	TGTGCCAGTAGTATATCTGCTCCGGGTGGCACAGATACGCAGTATTTT	CASSISAPGGTDTQYF
NA	15	TRBD2	TRBV5-1	TRBJ2-1	TGCGCCAGCAGCTACTCGGGACTACCTAACCATGAGCAGTTCTTC	CASSYSGLPNHEQFF
NA	12	TRBD1	TRBV30	TRBJ1-1	TGTGCCTGGGCCGGGACAGGGTCTGAAGCTTTCTTT	CAWAGTGSEAFF
NA	14	NA	TRBV9	TRBJ1-3	TGTGCCAGCCAGGACGGTGGCTCTGGAAACACCATATATTTT	CASQDGGSGNTIYF
NA	15	NA	TRBV27	TRBJ1-5	TGTGCCAGCAGTTTATCGGCTTATAGCAATCAGCCCCAGCATTTT	CASSLSAYSNQPQHF
NA	12	NA	TRBV7-6	TRBJ2-1	TGTGCCAGCAGCTTTGGCGGCCCAGAGCAGTTCTTC	CASSFGGPEQFF
NA	16	NA	TRBV29-1	TRBJ2-3	TGCAGCGTTCCCGTTCGAGCGCTGACTAGCACAGATACGCAGTATTTT	CSVPVRALTSTDTQYF
NA	15	NA	TRBV7-9	TRBJ1-5	TGTGCCAGCAGCTTGGGGGGGGCCCCCGCAAAGCCCCAGCATTTT	CASSLGGAPAKPQHF
NA	12	NA	TRBV7-9	TRBJ1-2	TGTGCCAGCAGCCGGATTGGCGGTGGCTACACCTTC	CASSRIGGGYTF
NA	15	NA	TRBV28	TRBJ1-6	TGTGCCAGCAGTTTAGGGGGGCGAGAGAATTCACCCCTCCACTTT	CASSLGGRENSPLHF
NA	14	NA	TRBV28	TRBJ1-1	TGTGCCAGCAGTTTGAGGGGACTGAACACTGAAGCTTTCTTT	CASSLRGLNTEAFF
NA	15	NA	TRBV4-2	TRBJ1-1	TGTGCCAGCAGCCGAGAGGCTCAGGACTACACTGAAGCTTTCTTT	CASSREAQDYTEAFF
NA	12	NA	TRBV6-5	TRBJ1-1	TGTGCCAGCAGGGGCATATTAGCTGAAGCTTTCTTT	CASRGILAEAFF
NA	14	TRBD1	TRBV24-1	TRBJ2-3	TGTGCCACCAGTGATCCGGGACAGGGGTATACGCAGTATTTT	CATSDPGQGYTQYF
NA	13	NA	TRBV5-1	TRBJ1-1	TGCGCCAGCAGCTCTCCAGGGAACACTGAAGCTTTCTTT	CASSSPGNTEAFF
NA	13	NA	TRBV3-1/TRBV3-2	TRBJ2-7	TGTGCCAGCAGCCAAGATATAGGCAACGAGCAGTACTTC	CASSQDIGNEQYF
NA	17	NA	TRBV4-3	TRBJ1-6	TGCGCCAGCAGCCAAGATAAGTGGTCCGGGATGGGTTCACCCCTCCACTTT	CASSQDKWSGMGSPLHF
NA	15	TRBD2	TRBV2	TRBJ2-1	TGTGCCAGCAGGATTAGCGGGAGTGTCTACAATGAGCAGTTCTTC	CASRISGSVYNEQFF
NA	12	NA	TRBV28	TRBJ1-4	TGTGCCACCGACGGTGGGGGTGAAAAACTGTTTTTT	CATDGGGEKLFF
NA	12	NA	TRBV2	TRBJ1-2	TGTGCCAGCAGCGACAGAAACTATGGCTACACCTTC	CASSDRNYGYTF
NA	17	TRBD1	TRBV11-3	TRBJ1-2	TGTGCCAGCAGCTCGGGGGACAGAAAGATGGCTAACTATGGCTACACCTTC	CASSSGDRKMANYGYTF
NA	13	NA	TRBV19	TRBJ2-5	TGTGCCAGTAGTATCCCGACCGGAGGGGCCCAGTACTTC	CASSIPTGGAQYF
NA	17	TRBD1	TRBV7-3	TRBJ2-2	TGTGCCAGCAGTCCCCAAGGGGGCGCATTGACCACCGGGGAGCTGTTTTTT	CASSPQGGALTTGELFF
NA	15	TRBD2	TRBV6-1	TRBJ2-1	TGTGCCAGCAGTGAAGGACTAGCGGGAGGCAATGAGCAGTTCTTC	CASSEGLAGGNEQFF
NA	13	TRBD1	TRBV30	TRBJ1-2	TGTGCCTGGGTTCTGGACAGGAACTATGGCTACACCTTC	CAWVLDRNYGYTF
NA	16	TRBD2	TRBV6-6	TRBJ2-7	TGTGCCAGCAGTTACTCGCGACGCGGGAGATCCTACGAGCAGTACTTC	CASSYSRRGRSYEQYF
NA	15	TRBD2	TRBV3-1/TRBV3-2	TRBJ2-7	TGTGCCAGCAGCAAAACACTAGCGGGAGGGAACGAGCAGTACTTC	CASSKTLAGGNEQYF
NA	14	NA	TRBV7-3	TRBJ1-2	TGTGCCAGCAGCCCCCCAGTTGTTAAGATGGGCTACACCTTC	CASSPPVVKMGYTF
NA	14	NA	TRBV4-3	TRBJ1-4	TGCGCCAGCAGCCAAGGGGGCACTAATGAAAAACTGTTTTTT	CASSQGGTNEKLFF
NA	19	TRBD1	TRBV9	TRBJ2-1	TGTGCCAGCAGCGGAACCCACCGACGTCGGGACAGTGGACCCAATGAGCAGTTCTTC	CASSGTHRRRDSGPNEQFF
NA	13	NA	TRBV12-3/TRBV12-4	TRBJ2-5	TGTGCCAGCAGTTTAGCGGGTGGGGAGACCCAGTACTTC	CASSLAGGETQYF
NA	14	TRBD1	TRBV27	TRBJ1-5	TGTGCCAGCAGTTCTGGACAGGGAGCTCAGCCCCAGCATTTT	CASSSGQGAQPQHF
NA	15	NA	TRBV27	TRBJ2-6	TGTGCCAGCAGTTTGCGCGGCTCTGGGGCCAACGTCCTGACTTTC	CASSLRGSGANVLTF
NA	16	TRBD1	TRBV9	TRBJ2-2	TGTGCCAGCAGCAAGACAGGGTGGACGGACACCGGGGAGCTGTTTTTT	CASSKTGWTDTGELFF
NA	13	TRBD1	TRBV12-3/TRBV12-4	TRBJ1-2	TGTGCCAGCAGACCACAGGGGGGCTATGGCTACACCTTC	CASRPQGGYGYTF
NA	17	TRBD1	TRBV28	TRBJ2-2	TGTGCCAGCAGTTGGACAGGGCGATTAGCGTACACCGGGGAGCTGTTTTTT	CASSWTGRLAYTGELFF
NA	11	NA	TRBV28	TRBJ2-1	TGTGCCAGCAGTTTTCGCAATGAGCAGTTCTTC	CASSFRNEQFF